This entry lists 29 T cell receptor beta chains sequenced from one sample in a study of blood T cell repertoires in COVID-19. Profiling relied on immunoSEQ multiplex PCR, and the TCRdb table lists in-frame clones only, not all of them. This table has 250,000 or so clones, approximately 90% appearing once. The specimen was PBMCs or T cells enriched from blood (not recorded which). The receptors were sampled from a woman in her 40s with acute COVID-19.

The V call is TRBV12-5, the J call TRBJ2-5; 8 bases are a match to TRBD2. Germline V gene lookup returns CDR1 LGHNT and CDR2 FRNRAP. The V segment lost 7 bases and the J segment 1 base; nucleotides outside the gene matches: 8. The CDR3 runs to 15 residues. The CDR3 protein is CASVAGRWIQETQYF. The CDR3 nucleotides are TGTGCTAGTGTAGCGGGGAGGTGGATCCAAGAGACCCAGTACTTC.

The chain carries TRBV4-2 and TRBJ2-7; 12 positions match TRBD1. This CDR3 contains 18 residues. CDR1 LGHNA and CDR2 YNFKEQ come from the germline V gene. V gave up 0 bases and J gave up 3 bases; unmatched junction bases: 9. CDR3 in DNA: TGTGCCAGCAGCCAAGAAGGGGCGGGACAGGGGGCATTCTACGAGCAGTACTTC. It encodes CASSQEGAGQGAFYEQYF.

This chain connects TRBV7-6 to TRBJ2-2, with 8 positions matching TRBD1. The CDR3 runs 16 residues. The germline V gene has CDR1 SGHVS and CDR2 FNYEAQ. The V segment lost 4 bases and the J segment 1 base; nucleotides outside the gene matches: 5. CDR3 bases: TGTGCCAGCAGCTCAGTGGGGACAGGGAACACCGGGGAGCTGTTTTTT. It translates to CASSSVGTGNTGELFF.

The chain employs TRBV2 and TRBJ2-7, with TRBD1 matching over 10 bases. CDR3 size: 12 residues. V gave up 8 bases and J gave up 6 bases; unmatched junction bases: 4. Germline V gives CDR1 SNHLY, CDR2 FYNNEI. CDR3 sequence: CASGTGAGEQYF. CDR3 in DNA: TGTGCCAGCGGGACAGGGGCGGGCGAGCAGTACTTC.

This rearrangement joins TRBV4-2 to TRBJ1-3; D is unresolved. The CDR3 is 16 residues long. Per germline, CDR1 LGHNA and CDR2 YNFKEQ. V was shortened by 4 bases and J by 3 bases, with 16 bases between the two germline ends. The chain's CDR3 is CASSRRTPGGGNTIYF. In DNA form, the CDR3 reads TGTGCCAGCAGCCGAAGAACCCCGGGAGGTGGAAACACCATATATTTT.

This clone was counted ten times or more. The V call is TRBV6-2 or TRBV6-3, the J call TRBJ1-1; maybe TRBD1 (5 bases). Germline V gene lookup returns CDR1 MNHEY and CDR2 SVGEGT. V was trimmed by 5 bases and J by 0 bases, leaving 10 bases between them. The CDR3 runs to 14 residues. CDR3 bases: TGTGCCAGCAGTACCGACAGCATGAACACTGAAGCTTTCTTT. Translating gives CASSTDSMNTEAFF.

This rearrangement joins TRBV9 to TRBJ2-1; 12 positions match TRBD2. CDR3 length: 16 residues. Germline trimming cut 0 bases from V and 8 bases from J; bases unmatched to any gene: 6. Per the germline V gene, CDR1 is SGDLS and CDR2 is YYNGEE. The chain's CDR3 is CASSVALAGGLDEQFF. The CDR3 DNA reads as TGTGCCAGCAGCGTAGCCCTAGCGGGAGGGTTGGATGAGCAGTTCTTC.

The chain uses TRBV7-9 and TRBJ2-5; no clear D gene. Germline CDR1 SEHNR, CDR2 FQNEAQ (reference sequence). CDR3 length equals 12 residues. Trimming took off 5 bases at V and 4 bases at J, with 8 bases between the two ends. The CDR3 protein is CASSPRRETQYF. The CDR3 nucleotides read TGTGCCAGCAGCCCTAGGAGAGAGACCCAGTACTTC.

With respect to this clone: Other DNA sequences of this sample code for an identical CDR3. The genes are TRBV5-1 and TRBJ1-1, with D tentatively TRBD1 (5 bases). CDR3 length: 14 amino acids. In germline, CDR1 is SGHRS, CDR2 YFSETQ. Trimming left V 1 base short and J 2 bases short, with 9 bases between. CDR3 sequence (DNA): TGCGCCAGCAGCTTGCAAACAGGCAACACTGAAGCTTTCTTT. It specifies CASSLQTGNTEAFF. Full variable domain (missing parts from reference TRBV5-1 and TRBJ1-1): KAGVTQTPRYLIKTRGQQVTLSCSPISGHRSVSWYQQTPGQGLQFLFEYFSETQRNKGNFPGRFSGRQFSNSRSEMNVSTLELGDSALYLCASSLQTGNTEAFFGQGTRLTVV.

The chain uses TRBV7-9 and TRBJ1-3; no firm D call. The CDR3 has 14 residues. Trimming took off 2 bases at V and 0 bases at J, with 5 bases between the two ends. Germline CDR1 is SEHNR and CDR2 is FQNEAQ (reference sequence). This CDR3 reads CASSLPSSGNTIYF. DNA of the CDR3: TGTGCCAGCAGCTTACCCAGCTCTGGAAACACCATATATTTT.

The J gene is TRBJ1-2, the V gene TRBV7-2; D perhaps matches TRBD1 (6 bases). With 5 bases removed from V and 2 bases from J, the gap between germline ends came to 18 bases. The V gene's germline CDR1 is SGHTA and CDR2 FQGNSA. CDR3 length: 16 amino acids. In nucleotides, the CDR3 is TGTGCCAGCAGCCTCCGGCAGGGGCTGGGGAACTATGGCTACACCTTC. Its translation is CASSLRQGLGNYGYTF.

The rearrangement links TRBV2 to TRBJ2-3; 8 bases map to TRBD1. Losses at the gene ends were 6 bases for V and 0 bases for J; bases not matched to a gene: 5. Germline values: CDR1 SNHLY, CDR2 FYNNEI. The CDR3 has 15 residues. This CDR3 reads CASREQGVSTDTQYF. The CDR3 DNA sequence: TGTGCCAGCAGGGAACAGGGGGTCAGCACAGATACGCAGTATTTT.

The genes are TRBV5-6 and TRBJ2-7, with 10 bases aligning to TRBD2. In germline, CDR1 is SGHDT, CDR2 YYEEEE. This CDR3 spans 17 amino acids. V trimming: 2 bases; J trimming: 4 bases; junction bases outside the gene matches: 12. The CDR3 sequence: CASSLNVGTSAKYEQYV. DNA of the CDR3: TGTGCCAGCAGCTTAAACGTAGGGACTAGCGCAAAGTACGAGCAGTACGTC.

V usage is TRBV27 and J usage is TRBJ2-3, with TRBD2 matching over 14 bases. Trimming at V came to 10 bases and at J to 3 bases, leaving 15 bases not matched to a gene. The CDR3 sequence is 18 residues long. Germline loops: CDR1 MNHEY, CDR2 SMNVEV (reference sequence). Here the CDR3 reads CATRRGLAGGGGTDTQYF. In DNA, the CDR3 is TGTGCCACCAGACGAGGACTAGCGGGAGGAGGGGGAACAGATACGCAGTATTTT.

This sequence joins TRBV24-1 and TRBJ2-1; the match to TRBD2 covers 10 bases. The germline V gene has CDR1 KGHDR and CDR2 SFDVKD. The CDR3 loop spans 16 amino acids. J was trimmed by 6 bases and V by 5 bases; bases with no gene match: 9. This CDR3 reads CATSGPGLASRNEQFF. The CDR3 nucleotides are TGTGCCACCAGTGGACCGGGACTAGCGTCCCGCAATGAGCAGTTCTTC.

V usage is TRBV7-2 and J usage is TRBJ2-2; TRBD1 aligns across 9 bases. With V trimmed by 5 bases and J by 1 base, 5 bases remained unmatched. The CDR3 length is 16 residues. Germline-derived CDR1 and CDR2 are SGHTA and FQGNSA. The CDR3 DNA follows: TGTGCCAGCAGCACTGGGGGACAGGGGAACACCGGGGAGCTGTTTTTT. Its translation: CASSTGGQGNTGELFF.

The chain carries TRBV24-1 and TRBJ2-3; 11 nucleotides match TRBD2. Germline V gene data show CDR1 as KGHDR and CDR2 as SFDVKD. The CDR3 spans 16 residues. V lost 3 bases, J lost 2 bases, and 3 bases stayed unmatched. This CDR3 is CATSDATSGVTDTQYF. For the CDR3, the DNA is TGTGCCACCAGTGATGCGACTAGCGGGGTCACAGATACGCAGTATTTT.

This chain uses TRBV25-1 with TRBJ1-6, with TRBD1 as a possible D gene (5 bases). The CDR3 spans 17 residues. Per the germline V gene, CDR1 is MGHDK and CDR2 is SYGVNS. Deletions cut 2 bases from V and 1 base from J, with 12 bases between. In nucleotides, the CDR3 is TGTGCCAGCAGTGAAGACGGGGGAGGATCCTATAATTCACCCCTCCACTTT. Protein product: CASSEDGGGSYNSPLHF.

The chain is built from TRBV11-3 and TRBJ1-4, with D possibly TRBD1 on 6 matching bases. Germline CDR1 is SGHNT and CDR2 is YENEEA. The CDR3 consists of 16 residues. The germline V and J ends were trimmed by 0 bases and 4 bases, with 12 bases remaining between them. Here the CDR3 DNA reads TGTGCCAGCAGCTTAGATTCCGGACAGAGTAATGAAAAACTGTTTTTT. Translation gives CASSLDSGQSNEKLFF.

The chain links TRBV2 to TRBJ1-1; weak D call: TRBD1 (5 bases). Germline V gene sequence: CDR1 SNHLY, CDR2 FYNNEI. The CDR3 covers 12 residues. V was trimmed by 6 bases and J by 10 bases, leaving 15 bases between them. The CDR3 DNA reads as TGTGCCAGCAGCGCTGACAGTAATCGAGCTTTCTTT. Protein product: CASSADSNRAFF.

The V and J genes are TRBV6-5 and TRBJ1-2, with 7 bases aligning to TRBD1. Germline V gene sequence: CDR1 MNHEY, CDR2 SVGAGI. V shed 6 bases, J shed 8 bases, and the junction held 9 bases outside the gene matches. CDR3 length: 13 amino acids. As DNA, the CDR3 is TGTGCCAGCAGGTCGGGAGGGGGCGAGGGCTACACCTTC. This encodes CASRSGGGEGYTF.

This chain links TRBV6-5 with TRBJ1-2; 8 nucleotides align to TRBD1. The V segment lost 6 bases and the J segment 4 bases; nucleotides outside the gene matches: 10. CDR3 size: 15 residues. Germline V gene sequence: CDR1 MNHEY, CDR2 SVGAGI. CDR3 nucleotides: TGTGCCAGCAGGACGGGGGACAGGTTTGTCTATGGCTACACCTTC. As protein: CASRTGDRFVYGYTF.

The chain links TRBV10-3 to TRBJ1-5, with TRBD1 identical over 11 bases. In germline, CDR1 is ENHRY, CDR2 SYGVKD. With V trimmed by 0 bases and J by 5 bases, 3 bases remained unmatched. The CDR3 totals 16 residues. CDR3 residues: CAISESDRGRDQPQHF. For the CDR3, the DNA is TGTGCCATCAGTGAGTCGGACAGGGGGCGCGATCAGCCCCAGCATTTT.

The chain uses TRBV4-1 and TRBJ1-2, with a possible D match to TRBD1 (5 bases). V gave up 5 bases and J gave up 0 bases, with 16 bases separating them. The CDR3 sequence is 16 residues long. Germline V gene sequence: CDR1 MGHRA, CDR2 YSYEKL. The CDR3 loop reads CASSKGPTASNYGYTF. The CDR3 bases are TGCGCCAGCAGCAAAGGACCGACAGCTTCTAACTATGGCTACACCTTC.

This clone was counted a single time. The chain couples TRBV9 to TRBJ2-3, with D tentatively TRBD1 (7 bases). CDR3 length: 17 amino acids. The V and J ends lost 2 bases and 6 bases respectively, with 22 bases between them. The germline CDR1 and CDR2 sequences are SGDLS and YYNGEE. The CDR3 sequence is CASSVADWDGGGDTQYF. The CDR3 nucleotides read TGTGCCAGCAGCGTCGCCGACTGGGACGGAGGGGGCGATACGCAGTATTTT.

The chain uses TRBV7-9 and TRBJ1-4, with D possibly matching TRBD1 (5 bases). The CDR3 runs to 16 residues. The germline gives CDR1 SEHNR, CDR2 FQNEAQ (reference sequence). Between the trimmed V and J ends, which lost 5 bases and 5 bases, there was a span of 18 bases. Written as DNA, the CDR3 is TGTGCCAGCAGCCAGGGTGGAGGGGCGACGAATGAAAAACTGTTTTTT. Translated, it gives CASSQGGGATNEKLFF.

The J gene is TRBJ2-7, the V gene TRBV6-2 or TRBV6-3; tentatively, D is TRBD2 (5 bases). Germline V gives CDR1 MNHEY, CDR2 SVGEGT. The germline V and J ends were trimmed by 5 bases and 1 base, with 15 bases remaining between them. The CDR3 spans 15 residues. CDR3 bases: TGTGCCAGCAGTAGGGCACGGGGTGTTTCCTACGAGCAGTACGTC. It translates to CASSRARGVSYEQYV.

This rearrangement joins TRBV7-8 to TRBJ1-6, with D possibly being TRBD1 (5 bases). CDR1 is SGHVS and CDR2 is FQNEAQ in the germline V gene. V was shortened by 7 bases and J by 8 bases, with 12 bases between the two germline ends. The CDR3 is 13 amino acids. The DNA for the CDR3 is TGTGCCAGCACGGACAAGAGGTATTCACCCCTCCACTTT. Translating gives CASTDKRYSPLHF.

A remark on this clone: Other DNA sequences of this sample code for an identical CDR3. Here the CDR3 DNA reads TGCGCCAGCAGCTTGGACGGAGGGAGCACAGATACGCAGTATTTT. Residues: CASSLDGGSTDTQYF. V gene TRBV5-1 combines with J gene TRBJ2-3; weak D call: TRBD2 (6 bases). The germline V gene has CDR1 SGHRS and CDR2 YFSETQ. The CDR3 length is 15 residues. V shed 0 bases and J shed 0 bases, with 8 bases lying between them.